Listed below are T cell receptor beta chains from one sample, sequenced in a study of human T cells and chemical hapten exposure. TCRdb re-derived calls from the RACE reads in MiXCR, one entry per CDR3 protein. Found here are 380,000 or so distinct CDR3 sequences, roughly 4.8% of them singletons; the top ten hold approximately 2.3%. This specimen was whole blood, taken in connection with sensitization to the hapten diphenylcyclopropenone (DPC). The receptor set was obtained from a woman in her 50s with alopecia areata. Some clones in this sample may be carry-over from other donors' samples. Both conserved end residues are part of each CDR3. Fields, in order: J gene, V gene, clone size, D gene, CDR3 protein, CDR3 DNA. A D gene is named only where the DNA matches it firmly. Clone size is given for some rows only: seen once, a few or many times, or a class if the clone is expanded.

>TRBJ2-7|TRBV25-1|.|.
CASKMGYEQYF
TGTGCCAGCAAGATGGGCTACGAGCAGTACTTC
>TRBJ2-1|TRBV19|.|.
CDSSWGGDVNEQFF
TGTGACAGTAGCTGGGGTGGGGACGTCAATGAGCAGTTCTTC
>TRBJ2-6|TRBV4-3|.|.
CASSQDPPGTGANVLTF
TGCGCCAGCAGCCAAGATCCCCCGGGAACCGGGGCCAACGTCCTGACTTTC
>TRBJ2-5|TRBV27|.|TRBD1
CASSRRDRDGETQYF
TGTGCCAGCTCGAGGCGGGACAGGGACGGAGAGACCCAGTACTTC
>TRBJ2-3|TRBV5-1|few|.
CASSLELHDVTQYF
TGCGCCAGCAGCTTGGAACTCCACGACGTGACGCAGTATTTT
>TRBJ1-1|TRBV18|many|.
CASARDGTEAFF
TGTGCCAGCGCACGAGATGGCACTGAAGCTTTCTTT
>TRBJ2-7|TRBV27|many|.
CASSFGRVNEQYF
TGTGCCAGCAGTTTCGGCAGGGTAAACGAGCAGTACTTC
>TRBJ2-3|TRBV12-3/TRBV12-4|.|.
CASIDSAPSTDTQYF
TGTGCCAGCATAGACTCGGCTCCTAGCACAGATACGCAGTATTTT
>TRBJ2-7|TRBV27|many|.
CASSLLSGDEQYF
TGTGCCAGCAGTTTATTATCCGGGGACGAGCAGTACTTC
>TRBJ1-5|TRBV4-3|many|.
CASSPTRWNQPQHF
TGCGCCAGCAGCCCCACCAGGTGGAATCAGCCCCAGCATTTT
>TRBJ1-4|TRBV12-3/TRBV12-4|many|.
CASSLNGFGEKLFF
TGTGCCAGCAGTTTAAACGGATTTGGTGAAAAACTGTTTTTT
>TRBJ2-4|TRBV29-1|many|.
CSVEDRRETKAKNIQYF
TGCAGCGTTGAAGATCGCCGGGAGACCAAGGCCAAAAACATTCAGTACTTC
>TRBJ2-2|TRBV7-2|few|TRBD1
CASSAYRGVGELFF
TGTGCCAGCAGCGCATACAGGGGTGTCGGGGAGCTGTTTTTT
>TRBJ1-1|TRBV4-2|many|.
CASSHGDEGQKEAFF
TGTGCCAGCAGCCACGGGGACGAAGGCCAGAAAGAAGCTTTCTTT
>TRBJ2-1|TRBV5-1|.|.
CASSLGSSNEQFF
TGCGCCAGCAGCTTGGGCAGTTCCAATGAGCAGTTCTTC
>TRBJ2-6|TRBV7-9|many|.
CASSLGGVSGANVLTF
TGTGCCAGCAGCTTAGGCGGAGTCTCTGGGGCCAACGTCCTGACTTTC
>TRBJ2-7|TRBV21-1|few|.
CASSTPSGDEQYF
TGTGCCAGCAGCACTCCCTCAGGCGACGAGCAGTACTTC
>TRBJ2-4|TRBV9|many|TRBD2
CASSAGTSGGDIQYF
TGTGCCAGCAGCGCTGGGACTAGCGGAGGGGACATTCAGTACTTC
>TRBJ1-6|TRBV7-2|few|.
CASSIDGERPPLHF
TGTGCCAGCAGCATCGATGGGGAGCGGCCACCCCTCCACTTT
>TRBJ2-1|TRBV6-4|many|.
CASSDTSVSSYNEQFF
TGTGCCAGCAGTGACACCAGCGTTAGCTCCTACAATGAGCAGTTCTTC
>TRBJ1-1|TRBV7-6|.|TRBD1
CASSSPRGLDTEAFF
TGTGCCAGCAGCTCGCCCAGGGGGCTTGACACTGAAGCTTTCTTT
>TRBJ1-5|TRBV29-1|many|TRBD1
CSVAGTGVNQPQHF
TGCAGCGTTGCCGGGACAGGGGTGAATCAGCCCCAGCATTTT
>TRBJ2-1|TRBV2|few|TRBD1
CASKGQGYNEQFF
TGTGCCAGCAAAGGACAGGGGTACAATGAGCAGTTCTTC
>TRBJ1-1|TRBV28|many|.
CASSYWARQATEAFF
TGTGCCAGCAGTTATTGGGCCCGTCAGGCCACTGAAGCTTTCTTT
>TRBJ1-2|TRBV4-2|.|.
CASSPITWGAYNYGYTF
TGTGCCAGCAGCCCAATCACGTGGGGCGCTTATAACTATGGCTACACCTTC
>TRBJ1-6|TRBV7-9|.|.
CASSVDGISYNSPLHF
TGTGCCAGCAGCGTGGACGGAATCTCCTATAATTCACCCCTCCACTTT
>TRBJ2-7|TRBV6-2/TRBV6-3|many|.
CASSYGVTYEQYF
TGTGCCAGCAGTTACGGGGTTACCTACGAGCAGTACTTC
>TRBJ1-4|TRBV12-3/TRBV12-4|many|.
CASSPPPGRSIEKLFF
TGTGCCAGCAGCCCTCCACCGGGACGTAGTATTGAAAAACTGTTTTTT
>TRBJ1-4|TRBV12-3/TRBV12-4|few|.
CASSPHPSEKLFF
TGTGCCAGCAGTCCCCACCCAAGTGAAAAACTGTTTTTT
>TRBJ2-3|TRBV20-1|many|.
CSAISVVSTDTQYF
TGCAGTGCCATTAGTGTTGTTAGCACAGATACGCAGTATTTT
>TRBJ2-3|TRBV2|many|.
CASSAGLGTDTQYF
TGTGCCAGCAGTGCCGGGTTGGGCACAGATACGCAGTATTTT
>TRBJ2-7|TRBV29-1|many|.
CSVGASDYEQYF
TGCAGCGTTGGTGCGTCGGACTACGAGCAGTACTTC
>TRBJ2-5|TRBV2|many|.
CASSVLDQARQYF
TGTGCCAGCAGTGTACTGGATCAAGCACGCCAGTACTTC
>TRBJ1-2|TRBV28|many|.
CASSLGSGLRGYTF
TGTGCCAGCAGTTTAGGTTCCGGTCTGCGTGGCTACACCTTC
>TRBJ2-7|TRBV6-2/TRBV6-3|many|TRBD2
CASSPTSVEQYF
TGTGCCAGCAGCCCTACTAGCGTGGAGCAGTACTTC
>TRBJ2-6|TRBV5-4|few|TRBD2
CASSLQDGGRGANVLTF
TGTGCCAGCAGCTTGCAGGACGGCGGGAGGGGGGCCAACGTCCTGACTTTC
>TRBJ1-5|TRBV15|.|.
CATSRDLSKAQPQHF
TGTGCCACCAGCAGAGATTTATCCAAGGCACAGCCCCAGCATTTT
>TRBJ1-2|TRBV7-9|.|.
CASSADSIYGYTF
TGTGCCAGCAGCGCGGACTCGATCTATGGCTACACCTTC
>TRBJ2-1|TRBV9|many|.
CASSVGTALSYNEQFF
TGTGCCAGCAGCGTAGGGACGGCACTCTCCTACAATGAGCAGTTCTTC
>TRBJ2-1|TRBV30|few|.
CAWSFGAYNEQFF
TGTGCCTGGAGCTTCGGCGCCTACAATGAGCAGTTCTTC
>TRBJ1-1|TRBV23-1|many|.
CASRRGGIEAFF
TGCGCCAGCAGGCGGGGAGGGATAGAAGCTTTCTTT
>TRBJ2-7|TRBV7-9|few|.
CASRGERHEQYF
TGTGCCAGCCGAGGGGAGCGGCACGAGCAGTACTTC
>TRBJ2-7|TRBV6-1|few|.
CASLHRGGQGSYEQYF
TGTGCCAGCCTTCATCGAGGGGGGCAGGGATCCTACGAGCAGTACTTC
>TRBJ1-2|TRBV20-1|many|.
CSASPGSRNYGYTF
TGCAGTGCTAGTCCCGGCAGCAGAAACTATGGCTACACCTTC
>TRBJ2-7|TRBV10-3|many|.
CAIKSTGAASYEQYF
TGTGCCATCAAATCGACAGGAGCGGCCTCCTACGAGCAGTACTTC
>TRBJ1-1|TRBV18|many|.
CASSPAGPRAEAFF
TGTGCCAGCTCACCCGCCGGACCCCGGGCTGAAGCTTTCTTT
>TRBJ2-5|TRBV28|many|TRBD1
CASSSGRVVDRRQETQYF
TGTGCCAGCAGTTCTGGAAGGGTTGTGGACAGGAGACAAGAGACCCAGTACTTC
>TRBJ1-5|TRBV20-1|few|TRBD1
CSATPGRGINQPQHF
TGCAGTGCTACGCCTGGCAGGGGGATCAATCAGCCCCAGCATTTT
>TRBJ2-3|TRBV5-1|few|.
CASRGTLSTDTQYF
TGCGCCAGCAGAGGGACATTGAGCACAGATACGCAGTATTTT
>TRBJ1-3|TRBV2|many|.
CASKVGTRSGNTIYF
TGTGCCAGCAAGGTGGGCACCCGCTCTGGAAACACCATATATTTT
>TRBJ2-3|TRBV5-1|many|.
CASSGDIPHTDTQYF
TGCGCCAGCAGTGGAGACATCCCCCACACAGATACGCAGTATTTT
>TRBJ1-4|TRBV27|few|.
CASRRGGGQDEKLFF
TGTGCCAGCAGGAGGGGAGGAGGTCAAGATGAAAAACTGTTTTTT
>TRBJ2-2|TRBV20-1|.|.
CSARESGVHTGELFF
TGCAGTGCTAGGGAGTCCGGAGTCCACACCGGGGAGCTGTTTTTT
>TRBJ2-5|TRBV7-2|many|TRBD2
CASSLRPAGVETQYF
TGTGCCAGCAGCTTAAGACCAGCGGGGGTGGAGACCCAGTACTTC
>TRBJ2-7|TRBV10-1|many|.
CASSELGHYEQYF
TGCGCCAGCAGTGAGTTGGGACACTACGAGCAGTACTTC
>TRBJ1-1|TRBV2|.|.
CASRTARNTEAFF
TGTGCCAGCAGAACTGCCAGGAACACTGAAGCTTTCTTT
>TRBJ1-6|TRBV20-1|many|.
CSARGRNNSPLHF
TGCAGTGCTAGAGGGCGGAATAATTCACCCCTCCACTTT
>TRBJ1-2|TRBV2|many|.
CASSDYYGYTF
TGTGCCAGCAGTGATTATTATGGCTACACCTTC
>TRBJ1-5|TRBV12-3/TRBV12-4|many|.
CASSISGAGQPQHF
TGTGCCAGCTCCATATCAGGGGCTGGCCAGCCCCAGCATTTT